The sequence of this TCR beta chain was determined in a study of regulatory T cells. Primers: 52 TRBV forward and 13 TRBJ reverse. Libraries were prepared by immunoSEQ multiplex PCR; TCRdb keeps only in-frame clonotypes and omits some of them. The sample yields approximately 3,100 clones, 90% to 95% seen once. Trimming took 0 bases from V and 8 from J; bases not matched to a gene: 12. The CDR3 has 16 residues. CDR1 and CDR2 (germline): LNHNV, YYDKDF (reference sequence). To note about this clone: Its cognate antigen is unknown.

Autoimmunity was present in every CD3G-deficient patient, worse in two. Regulatory (CD25-high CD127-low) and conventional (CD25-low CD127-high) CD4+ T cells were sorted separately. Study results and limitations: Patient repertoires had restricted TRB V-J pairs and skewed V and J usage, most in Tregs. In CD3G deficiency, regulatory T cells had lower Shannon diversity than autologous conventional CD4+ and control regulatory cells.

The sequence was obtained from a person in their late teens or twenties with CD3G deficiency. Sequencing input: CD4+ Tregs sorted from blood. V is TRBV15 and J is TRBJ2-5; 7 bases match TRBD1. CDR3 coding DNA: TGTGCCACCAGCAGAGATCGGACAGGAACAATTTTTACCCAGTACTTC. Its protein is CATSRDRTGTIFTQYF.